A single sample is the source of the 10 T cell receptor beta chains below, sequenced in a study of CD8+ T cells in alopecia areata. Extraction and reverse transcription of RNA yielded cDNA as the sequencing template. Assay: immunoSEQ multiplex PCR; the TCRdb copy retains only in-frame clones and omits some. The sample yields roughly 140,000 clones, 51% seen once. The sample in question was CD4+ T cells sorted from blood, obtained at week 0. These receptors came from a human donor with alopecia areata.

CDR3 residues: CASSWRGQVPSTDTQYF. CDR3 coding DNA: TGCGCCAGCAGCTGGAGAGGACAGGTACCTAGCACAGATACGCAGTATTTT. The genes are TRBV5-1 and TRBJ2-3, with 7 bases matching TRBD1. V dropped 3 bases and J dropped 0; count of bases not matched to a gene: 10. The CDR3 totals 17 residues. Germline assignment: CDR1 SGHRS and CDR2 YFSETQ.

This clone was found a few times. The V call is TRBV14, the J call TRBJ2-7, with 11 bases matching TRBD2. CDR3 size: 16 residues. Trimming at V came to 0 bases and at J to 3 bases, leaving 4 bases not matched to a gene. Germline values: CDR1 SGHDN, CDR2 FVKESK. The DNA for the CDR3 is TGTGCCAGCAGCCAAGATAGCGGGAGGGCCTACTACGAGCAGTACTTC. This sequence encodes CASSQDSGRAYYEQYF.

This CDR3 reads CSVESRYSYEQYF. The CDR3 DNA sequence: TGCAGCGTTGAATCCAGATACTCCTACGAGCAGTACTTC. The chain is built from TRBV29-1 and TRBJ2-7; D not certain. With 2 bases removed from V and 0 bases from J, the gap between germline ends came to 8 bases. CDR3 length: 13 residues. Germline V CDR1 and CDR2: SQVTM, ANQGSEA.

The chain joins TRBV7-2 to TRBJ2-2; D is perhaps TRBD1 (6 bases). This CDR3 is built from 13 residues. Germline assignment: CDR1 SGHTA and CDR2 FQGNSA. V lost 5 bases and J lost 7, with 11 bases in between. This CDR3 is CASSPQGIGELFF. Written as DNA, the CDR3 is TGTGCCAGCAGCCCACAGGGAATCGGGGAGCTGTTTTTT.

This clone showed up just a few times. The rearrangement links TRBV6-5 to TRBJ2-7, with D perhaps TRBD2 (6 bases). Trimming left V 7 bases short and J 2 bases short, with 15 bases between. This CDR3 region has 14 residues. Germline V CDR1 and CDR2: MNHEY, SVGAGI. CDR3 region: CASKLGRQTYEQYF. Here the CDR3 DNA reads TGTGCCAGCAAGCTCGGGAGACAGACCTACGAGCAGTACTTC.

This clone was recorded a few times. The genes are TRBV30 and TRBJ2-1; 7 bases map to TRBD2. This CDR3 region has 16 residues. Per germline, CDR1 GTSNPN and CDR2 SVGIG (reference sequence). Trimming at V came to 5 bases and at J to 4 bases, leaving 14 bases not matched to a gene. CDR3 loop: CAWGNPGLPSYNEQFF. As DNA, the CDR3 is TGTGCCTGGGGCAACCCGGGACTACCTTCTTACAATGAGCAGTTCTTC.

The V call is TRBV7-9, the J call TRBJ2-5; 12 positions agree with TRBD2. The CDR3 runs to 18 residues. With 5 bases clipped from V and 4 bases from J, the junction kept 14 bases outside the gene matches. Per the germline V gene, CDR1 is SEHNR and CDR2 is FQNEAQ (reference sequence). In DNA, the CDR3 is TGTGCCAGCAGCCCCACATTGACTAGCGGGAGCGTCACAGAGACCCAGTACTTC. It encodes CASSPTLTSGSVTETQYF.

The chain carries TRBV4-1 and TRBJ2-2, with TRBD1 identical over 10 bases. Germline CDR1 and CDR2: MGHRA and YSYEKL. J was trimmed by 4 bases and V by 3 bases; bases with no gene match: 2. This CDR3 comprises 15 residues. The CDR3 loop is CASSHGQGGTGELFF. CDR3 bases: TGCGCCAGCAGCCATGGACAGGGGGGCACCGGGGAGCTGTTTTTT.

Only a few counts were recorded for this clone. The chain recombines TRBV11-2 with TRBJ2-7; D unresolved. The CDR3 length is 12 residues. Deletions cut 5 bases from V and 5 bases from J, with 10 bases between. Looked up from germline, CDR1 is SGHAT and CDR2 is FQNNGV. The CDR3 bases are TGTGCCAGCAGCCAAACGAGGAACGAGCAGTACTTC. Protein product: CASSQTRNEQYF. Drawing the rest from reference TRBV11-2 and TRBJ2-7, the complete variable domain is EAGVAQSPRYKIIEKRQSVAFWCNPISGHATLYWYQQILGQGPKLLIQFQNNGVVDDSQLPKDRFSAERLKGVDSTLKIQPAKLEDSAVYLCASSQTRNEQYFGPGTRLTVT.

V gene TRBV18 combines with J gene TRBJ1-1; possible D gene TRBD1, 5 bases. CDR3 length: 13 residues. The germline V and J ends were trimmed by 3 bases and 3 bases, with 8 bases remaining between them. CDR1 is KGHSH and CDR2 is LQKENI in the germline V gene. The CDR3 region is CASSPTVDTEAFF. CDR3 nucleotide sequence: TGTGCCAGCTCACCGACAGTGGACACTGAAGCTTTCTTT. The full variable domain, its missing parts supplied by reference TRBV18 and TRBJ1-1, is NAGVMQNPRHLVRRRGQEARLRCSPMKGHSHVYWYRQLPEEGLKFMVYLQKENIIDESGMPKERFSAEFPKEGPSILRIQQVVRGDSAAYFCASSPTVDTEAFFGQGTRLTVV.